This passage covers 25 T cell receptor beta chains from one sample sequenced in a study of blood T cell repertoires in COVID-19 (TCRdb year 2020). To prepare the library, the immunoSEQ multiplex PCR assay was applied. Sourced from immuneACCESS, this table was stored by TCRdb with only in-frame sequences that have V and J called. A share of the clones is absent; for the studies checked, an unresolved V gene accounts for under half, and the remainder has no known explanation. The sample profile shows roughly 250,000 clones; 87% of them were found once. The ten largest clones capture roughly 6% of the sample. Sequencing used PBMCs or T cells enriched from blood (not recorded which). Receptor source: a woman in her thirties with acute COVID-19.

This rearrangement joins TRBV5-1 to TRBJ2-7; 8 nucleotides line up with TRBD1. With V trimmed by 1 base and J by 5 bases, 8 bases remained unmatched. The CDR3 consists of 15 residues. Germline assignment: CDR1 SGHRS and CDR2 YFSETQ. The CDR3: CASSLPMDRADEQYF. The CDR3 nucleotides are TGCGCCAGCAGCTTGCCGATGGACAGGGCGGACGAGCAGTACTTC.

Note on this clone: Other DNA sequences in the sample encode the same CDR3. The CDR3 DNA reads TGCGCCAGCAGCTTACGGGGGACGTACCAAGAGACCCAGTACTTC. It is translated as CASSLRGTYQETQYF. The chain uses TRBV5-1 and TRBJ2-5, with D possibly being TRBD2 (6 bases). Germline V gene sequence: CDR1 SGHRS, CDR2 YFSETQ. The CDR3 has 15 amino acids. The germline V and J ends were trimmed by 2 bases and 0 bases, with 11 bases remaining between them.

The genes are TRBV4-2 and TRBJ1-1; D is undetermined. This CDR3 comprises 15 residues. The V end lost 0 bases, the J end lost 0 bases, and 8 bases lay between the germline ends. Germline V lookup: CDR1 LGHNA, CDR2 YNFKEQ. CDR3 in DNA: TGTGCCAGCAGCCAAGATGGGCAGATGAACACTGAAGCTTTCTTT. This sequence encodes CASSQDGQMNTEAFF.

This sequence joins TRBV3-1 (or the pseudogene TRBV3-2) and TRBJ2-1; 14 bases line up with TRBD2. The V gene end was trimmed by 4 bases and the J gene end by 3 bases; junction bases not matched to a gene: 5. CDR1 LGHDT and CDR2 YNNKEL come from the germline V gene (reference sequence). This CDR3 region has 17 residues. In DNA, the CDR3 is TGTGCCAGCAGCCGACTAGCGGGGGGGCCTATCTACAATGAGCAGTTCTTC. This codes for CASSRLAGGPIYNEQFF.

With regard to this clone: The same CDR3 arises from other DNA sequences in this sample as well. This sequence joins TRBV18 and TRBJ2-5; 8 nucleotides line up with TRBD1. Germline V lookup: CDR1 KGHSH, CDR2 LQKENI. Trimming took 3 bases from V and 5 from J; bases not matched to a gene: 2. CDR3 size: 13 residues. CDR3 sequence reads: CASSPGQGETQYF. CDR3 bases: TGTGCCAGCTCACCTGGACAGGGCGAGACCCAGTACTTC. The whole variable domain, filled in from reference TRBV18 and TRBJ2-5, reads NAGVMQNPRHLVRRRGQEARLRCSPMKGHSHVYWYRQLPEEGLKFMVYLQKENIIDESGMPKERFSAEFPKEGPSILRIQQVVRGDSAAYFCASSPGQGETQYFGPGTRLLVL.

The chain recombines TRBV6-2 or TRBV6-3 with TRBJ2-2; D is unclear. Germline V gives CDR1 MNHEY, CDR2 SVGEGT. The V end lost 0 bases, the J end lost 1 base, and 12 bases lay between the germline ends. This CDR3 comprises 17 residues. DNA of the CDR3: TGTGCCAGCAGTTACTCGCAAACGGGTCGGAACACCGGGGAGCTGTTTTTT. Protein sequence: CASSYSQTGRNTGELFF.

V usage is TRBV10-2 and J usage is TRBJ1-4, with D unresolved. Looked up from germline, CDR1 is WSHSY and CDR2 is SAAADI. The CDR3 totals 14 residues. The V gene lost 2 bases and the J gene lost 5 bases, with 9 bases spanning the gap. In DNA, the CDR3 is TGCGCCAGCAGTGAGGGGCAATGGAATGAAAAACTGTTTTTT. Its translation is CASSEGQWNEKLFF.

This chain joins TRBV11-2 and TRBJ2-7; the match to TRBD1 covers 7 bases. The length of the CDR3 is 15 residues. CDR1 is SGHAT, CDR2 FQNNGV, per germline. J gave up 4 bases and V 0 bases, and 6 bases lay outside the gene matches. In DNA, the CDR3 is TGTGCCAGCAGCTTAGATGGGACAGCAGATTACGAGCAGTACTTC. It specifies CASSLDGTADYEQYF.

The rearrangement uses TRBV11-2 and TRBJ2-5, with a weak D call TRBD2 (6 bases). The CDR3 has 15 amino acids. Trimming left V 5 bases short and J 3 bases short, with 16 bases between. CDR1 and CDR2 (germline): SGHAT, FQNNGV. The CDR3 spells CASSPEGLPEETQYF. In nucleotides, the CDR3 is TGTGCCAGCAGCCCCGAGGGACTCCCCGAAGAGACCCAGTACTTC.

The rearrangement links TRBV28 to TRBJ2-3, with 10 bases that match TRBD2. Germline V lookup: CDR1 MDHEN, CDR2 SYDVKM. This CDR3 spans 13 amino acids. With V trimmed by 7 bases and J by 4 bases, 2 bases remained unmatched. As DNA, the CDR3 is TGTGCCAGCAAAAGCGGGGGGGCAGATACGCAGTATTTT. As protein: CASKSGGADTQYF.

The chain has TRBV29-1 and TRBJ1-1; tentative D call: TRBD1 (5 bases). The CDR3 extends over 14 amino acids. Trimming stripped 5 bases from V and 1 base from J, with 14 bases between. Germline lookup yields CDR1 SQVTM and CDR2 ANQGSEA. The CDR3 region is CSVSSGLTNTEAFF. The CDR3 DNA reads as TGCAGCGTTAGCTCGGGACTCACGAACACTGAAGCTTTCTTT.

The chain is built from TRBV4-2 and TRBJ2-1; TRBD2 agrees at 16 bases. Per the germline V gene, CDR1 is LGHNA and CDR2 is YNFKEQ. J lost 7 bases, V lost 4 bases, and 4 bases had no gene match. This CDR3 spans 16 amino acids. The CDR3 is CASSPRGLAGGNEQFF. The CDR3 nucleotides are TGTGCCAGCAGCCCGCGGGGACTAGCGGGGGGGAATGAGCAGTTCTTC.

The chain combines TRBV6-4 with TRBJ1-6; D is perhaps TRBD1 (5 bases). This CDR3 comprises 14 residues. Deletions cut 5 bases from V and 9 bases from J, with 14 bases between. Germline CDR1 MRHNA, CDR2 SNTAGT. CDR3 sequence (DNA): TGTGCCAGCAGTCTCGACAGAAACGGTTCACCCCTCCACTTT. Its translation is CASSLDRNGSPLHF.

This clone was counted once. The J gene is TRBJ2-7, the V gene TRBV4-1; 10 bases match TRBD2. The J segment lost 4 bases and the V segment lost 2 bases, leaving 8 bases of the junction unmatched. CDR1 and CDR2 (germline): MGHRA, YSYEKL. This CDR3 comprises 16 residues. CDR3 residues: CASSQLAGARTYEQYF. The DNA for the CDR3 is TGCGCCAGCAGCCAACTAGCGGGAGCAAGAACGTACGAGCAGTACTTC.

The CDR3 DNA reads as TGTGCCAGCAGCTCCGAAGGTGGAGCAGGGTATACAGATACGCAGTATTTT. It specifies CASSSEGGAGYTDTQYF. This sequence joins TRBV28 and TRBJ2-3, with a tentative D call TRBD1 (5 bases). V was shortened by 6 bases and J by 3 bases, with 22 bases between the two germline ends. This CDR3 is built from 17 residues. From germline, CDR1 is MDHEN and CDR2 SYDVKM.

V gene TRBV11-3 combines with J gene TRBJ2-2; the match to TRBD1 covers 7 bases. From germline, CDR1 is SGHNT and CDR2 YENEEA. V was clipped by 1 base and J by 4 bases; unmatched bases: 9. The CDR3 extends over 17 amino acids. The CDR3 DNA follows: TGTGCCAGCAGCTTAGCGACAGGGTTTGTGGGCACCGGGGAGCTGTTTTTT. Translating it yields CASSLATGFVGTGELFF. Full variable domain (remainder filled in from reference TRBV11-3 and TRBJ2-2): EAGVVQSPRYKIIEKKQPVAFWCNPISGHNTLYWYLQNLGQGPELLIRYENEEAVDDSQLPKDRFSAERLKGVDSTLKIQPAELGDSAVYLCASSLATGFVGTGELFFGEGSRLTVL.

The chain is built from TRBV6-5 and TRBJ1-2; possibly TRBD1 for D (5 bases). This CDR3 has 15 amino acids. CDR1 and CDR2 (germline): MNHEY, SVGAGI. V was pared by 2 bases and J by 5 bases, with 15 bases between. The chain's CDR3 is CASSYPKDISYGYTF. CDR3 nucleotides: TGTGCCAGCAGTTACCCTAAGGACATCTCATATGGCTACACCTTC.

The CDR3 region has the DNA TGCAGTGCTAGTGGGACAGTCCAGTACTTC. Protein: CSASGTVQYF. The rearrangement links TRBV20-1 to TRBJ2-5; 7 positions match TRBD1. This CDR3 contains 10 residues. With V trimmed by 3 bases and J by 10 bases, 2 bases remained unmatched. Germline lookup yields CDR1 DFQATT and CDR2 SNEGSKA (reference sequence).

This clone showed up just once. The chain is built from TRBV3-1 (or the pseudogene TRBV3-2) and TRBJ2-2; perhaps TRBD1 as D (5 bases). Germline V lookup: CDR1 LGHDT, CDR2 YNNKEL (reference sequence). V lost 7 bases and J 2 bases, leaving 17 bases between the germline ends. This CDR3 region has 16 residues. The CDR3 DNA reads as TGTGCCAGCACACCCGGACAAATCGTAAACACCGGGGAGCTGTTTTTT. Its protein product is CASTPGQIVNTGELFF.

The chain links TRBV6-1 to TRBJ1-3, with a possible D match to TRBD1 (5 bases). V gave up 3 bases and J gave up 0 bases, with 12 bases separating them. Germline V gene data show CDR1 as MNHNS and CDR2 as SASEGT. This CDR3 has 16 residues. For the CDR3, the DNA is TGTGCCAGCAGTGACTACAGGAGATCCTCTGGAAACACCATATATTTT. This encodes CASSDYRRSSGNTIYF.

The chain links TRBV9 to TRBJ2-3; D is unresolved. This CDR3 spans 15 amino acids. Germline CDR1 and CDR2: SGDLS and YYNGEE. Trimming left V 0 bases short and J 0 bases short, with 8 bases between. CDR3 sequence reads: CASSVGDFSTDTQYF. CDR3 sequence (DNA): TGTGCCAGCAGCGTAGGAGACTTCAGCACAGATACGCAGTATTTT. Based on the CDR3 plus reference TRBV9 and TRBJ2-3, the full variable domain is DSGVTQTPKHLITATGQRVTLRCSPRSGDLSVYWYQQSLDQGLQFLIQYYNGEERAKGNILERFSAQQFPDLHSELNLSSLELGDSALYFCASSVGDFSTDTQYFGPGTRLTVL.

The J gene is TRBJ2-7, the V gene TRBV6-2 or TRBV6-3; 8 nucleotides line up with TRBD1. Trimming removed 5 bases from V and 5 bases from J; junction bases left unmatched: 2. The germline V gene has CDR1 MNHEY and CDR2 SVGEGT. This CDR3 region has 12 residues. The CDR3 reads CASSEDRDEQYF. CDR3 coding DNA: TGTGCCAGCAGTGAGGACAGGGACGAGCAGTACTTC.

The rearrangement uses TRBV9 and TRBJ2-2; 12 bases line up with TRBD2. Germline V gene sequence: CDR1 SGDLS, CDR2 YYNGEE. Losses at the gene ends were 4 bases for V and 4 bases for J; bases not matched to a gene: 5. The CDR3 is 16 amino acids. The CDR3 sequence: CASSLGTSGFTGELFF. The CDR3 DNA is TGTGCCAGCAGCCTAGGGACTAGCGGGTTCACCGGGGAGCTGTTTTTT.

V and J are TRBV6-5 and TRBJ2-5; 7 positions agree with TRBD1. Germline V gives CDR1 MNHEY, CDR2 SVGAGI. The CDR3 covers 13 residues. Trimming removed 6 bases from V and 2 bases from J; junction bases left unmatched: 3. This CDR3 is CASRWGQQETQYF. The CDR3 nucleotides are TGTGCCAGCAGGTGGGGACAGCAAGAGACCCAGTACTTC.

The J gene is TRBJ1-1, the V gene TRBV6-5; D is possibly TRBD1 (5 bases). The CDR3 totals 14 residues. Trimming stripped 6 bases from V and 4 bases from J, with 15 bases between. Germline assignment: CDR1 MNHEY and CDR2 SVGAGI. Here the CDR3 DNA reads TGTGCCAGCAGGTTATACAGGTCGAGCACTGAAGCTTTCTTT. Residues: CASRLYRSSTEAFF.